These 10 T cell receptor beta chains were sequenced from one sample in a study of neoadjuvant anti-PD-1 for oral cavity cancer. The time point here: after neoadjuvant nivolumab, at surgical resection. The repertoire was sequenced with immunoSEQ multiplex PCR; TCRdb's copy has only in-frame clones and lacks some. Altogether some 15,000 clones are present, about 36% being singletons, with the ten largest covering just under 40%. Material: tumor tissue, obtained after nivolumab (anti-PD-1) treatment. Receptor source: a person aged 40 to 85 with oral cavity squamous cell carcinoma.

This chain joins TRBV11-2 and TRBJ2-7, with unresolved D. Trimming removed 11 bases at V and 7 bases at J, with 15 bases between. The germline gives CDR1 SGHAT, CDR2 FQNNGV. The CDR3 consists of 11 residues. DNA of the CDR3: TGTGCCGGAAGCGCACGGGTGGAGCAGTACTTC. Its translation: CAGSARVEQYF.

Written as DNA, the CDR3 is TGCGCCAGCAGCCCAGGACAGGGAGGATTGGTCTATGGCTACACCTTC. It encodes CASSPGQGGLVYGYTF. This chain links TRBV5-1 with TRBJ1-2; 8 bases map to TRBD1. V shed 4 bases, J shed 4 bases, and the junction held 12 bases outside the gene matches. Germline V gives CDR1 SGHRS, CDR2 YFSETQ. The CDR3 is made up of 16 amino acids.

The chain links TRBV11-2 to TRBJ1-4; D is unclear. Trimming removed 2 bases at V and 3 bases at J, with 10 bases between. The CDR3 loop spans 15 amino acids. Germline V gene lookup returns CDR1 SGHAT and CDR2 FQNNGV. The chain's CDR3 is CASSLHGKANEKLFF. CDR3 DNA: TGTGCCAGCAGCTTACATGGGAAGGCTAATGAAAAACTGTTTTTT.

V usage is TRBV5-1 and J usage is TRBJ2-2; 9 bases are shared with TRBD2. The CDR3 is 16 amino acids. Germline trimming cut 5 bases from V and 1 base from J; bases unmatched to any gene: 6. Germline V gene data show CDR1 as SGHRS and CDR2 as YFSETQ. The CDR3 DNA follows: TGCGCCAGCAGTCAACGTAGCGGGAGGAACACCGGGGAGCTGTTTTTT. Amino acid sequence: CASSQRSGRNTGELFF.

This chain links TRBV9 with TRBJ1-1; D may be TRBD1 (5 bases). In germline, CDR1 is SGDLS, CDR2 YYNGEE. With 0 bases removed from V and 8 bases from J, the gap between germline ends came to 11 bases. The CDR3 consists of 13 residues. CDR3 nucleotides: TGTGCCAGCAGCGTAGCTACGAGGGGAGAAGCTTTCTTT. Residues: CASSVATRGEAFF.

V gene TRBV27 combines with J gene TRBJ1-1, with a weak D call TRBD1 (6 bases). The germline V and J ends were trimmed by 4 bases and 3 bases, with 18 bases remaining between them. Germline V gene sequence: CDR1 MNHEY, CDR2 SMNVEV (reference sequence). The CDR3 is 16 amino acids. The CDR3 DNA reads TGTGCCAGCAGTTCCCGAACAGGGAGGGAGTACACTGAAGCTTTCTTT. As protein: CASSSRTGREYTEAFF.

V is TRBV6-5 and J is TRBJ2-2; D is unclear. The CDR3 consists of 16 residues. The germline gives CDR1 MNHEY, CDR2 SVGAGI. V was cut by 2 bases and J by 0 bases, with 10 bases left in between. In DNA form, the CDR3 reads TGTGCCAGCAGTTACGTGGTAGGAGCGAACACCGGGGAGCTGTTTTTT. Translated, it gives CASSYVVGANTGELFF.

The chain uses TRBV6-5 and TRBJ2-3; 8 nucleotides agree with TRBD2. Germline V gene lookup returns CDR1 MNHEY and CDR2 SVGAGI. Losses at the gene ends were 6 bases for V and 1 base for J; bases not matched to a gene: 6. The CDR3 has 15 amino acids. The CDR3 nucleotides are TGTGCCAGCAGAATGGGACTAGGGGGCACAGATACGCAGTATTTT. Protein product: CASRMGLGGTDTQYF.

This chain joins TRBV27 and TRBJ2-2; 10 bases map to TRBD1. Germline V gives CDR1 MNHEY, CDR2 SMNVEV (reference sequence). The CDR3 length is 17 residues. Trimming took 0 bases from V and 5 from J; bases not matched to a gene: 6. CDR3 region: CASSLSYWGQGTGELFF. The CDR3 DNA follows: TGTGCCAGCAGTTTATCCTACTGGGGACAGGGGACCGGGGAGCTGTTTTTT.

The chain links TRBV19 to TRBJ2-7; D call uncertain. V was pared by 1 base and J by 2 bases, with 6 bases between. The germline gives CDR1 LNHDA, CDR2 SQIVND (reference sequence). The CDR3 loop spans 13 amino acids. The CDR3 protein is CASSIGSTYEQYF. CDR3 nucleotide sequence: TGTGCCAGTAGTATAGGGAGTACCTACGAGCAGTACTTC.